This is a list of T cell receptor beta chains from one sample in a study of long-term antiretroviral therapy in people with HIV. The table came from immunoSEQ multiplex PCR; TCRdb's copy has only in-frame clones and leaves some out. The table lists roughly 28,000 clones, approximately 80% of them singletons. The sample here was unsorted PBMCs, taken 0.3 years after starting antiretroviral therapy. All receptors come from a man aged 40-49 years with HIV. Both conserved end residues are trimmed from each CDR3.

TRBJ2-3	TRBV25-1	ASSEEGVSTDTQY
TRBJ1-2	TRBV4-2	ASSQDRGTSSNYGYT
TRBJ1-6	TRBV7-9	ASSSGQVNSPLH
TRBJ2-3	TRBV9	ASSVPSTSGGATDTQY
TRBJ2-7	TRBV7-2	ASSLTQGYEQY
TRBJ2-4	TRBV7-9	ASSLERGGADIQY
TRBJ1-3	TRBV6-5	ASSYSRGQGNTIY
TRBJ2-3	TRBV7-2	ASSSQQGTGGRSQY
TRBJ2-1	TRBV29-1	SVLSYNEQF
TRBJ2-5	TRBV7-2	ASSLALAGKETQY
TRBJ2-2	TRBV10-3	AISGAGGGTGELF
TRBJ1-2	TRBV27	ASSRPDRGLSGYT
TRBJ2-3	TRBV7-9	ASSQPGLGSDTQY
TRBJ2-5	TRBV29-1	SAREGEETQY
TRBJ1-1	TRBV6-5	ASSYSRGFGEAF
TRBJ1-3	TRBV29-1	SVDLPSTGSSGNTIY
TRBJ1-2	TRBV5-6	ASSLWRRNYGYT
TRBJ1-2	TRBV6-1	ASSATGTDRGRGGYT
TRBJ1-5	TRBV18	ASSPGGNQPQH
TRBJ2-5	TRBV29-1	SVDTGKRETQY
TRBJ1-6	TRBV11-2	ASSLGVDRGWNSPLH
TRBJ2-5	TRBV18	ASSGTSQETQY
TRBJ2-6	TRBV7-2	ASSLDRVNVLT
TRBJ2-3	TRBV7-9	ASRKQGDTQY
TRBJ2-7	TRBV5-1	ASSLSYGVYEQY
TRBJ2-7	TRBV5-1	ASSLVGGGTYEQY
TRBJ1-2	TRBV9	ASSVGGRGIYGYT
TRBJ1-5	TRBV28	ASSLDTLNQPQH
TRBJ2-1	TRBV29-1	SAGHTTNEQF
TRBJ1-2	TRBV28	ASPSQGYGGYT
TRBJ2-3	TRBV19	ASSIDTGIRTDTQY
TRBJ2-7	TRBV28	ASSLGGGVLYEQY
TRBJ1-2	TRBV19	ASTEDSFFRKGFNYGYT
TRBJ2-3	TRBV7-3	ASSLTAGGLRDTQY
TRBJ1-2	TRBV19	ASSSSTGRGYGYT
TRBJ1-2	TRBV19	ASSSAGGLYGYT
TRBJ2-1	TRBV18	ASSLSSTNYEQF
TRBJ2-1	TRBV19	ASSIVLGPYNEQF
TRBJ2-7	TRBV6-7	ASSYSKGGREQY
TRBJ2-1	TRBV19	ASSAVAGGYNEQF
TRBJ1-5	TRBV7-2	ASSPGDQPQH
TRBJ2-7	TRBV19	ASSWGLAGHEQY
TRBJ2-1	TRBV30	AWSGWAGKYEQF
TRBJ2-3	TRBV28	ASSNQREDTDTQY
TRBJ2-7	TRBV4-1	ASSSEVGAASYEQY
TRBJ1-1	TRBV4-3	ASSPAKGTEAF
TRBJ2-3	TRBV7-9	ASSLIRAADTQY
TRBJ1-1	TRBV7-2	ASSSGYQRNTEAF
TRBJ1-6	TRBV6-4	ASSDRVGSPLH
TRBJ2-3	TRBV7-2	ASRVPPTDTQY
TRBJ2-3	TRBV5-6	ASSLAGRTDTQY